This T cell receptor beta chain was profiled in a study of OX40 agonist ivuxolimab in advanced cancers. General observations from the study: The specificity for antigen of the expanded peripheral T cells was not determined.

A remark on this clone: As yet, its antigen is unknown.

Germline CDR1 reads SGHAT; CDR2 reads FQNNGV. The CDR3 is made up of 16 amino acids. Losses at the gene ends were 5 bases for V and 6 bases for J; bases not matched to a gene: 9. TCRdb's table, derived via immunoSEQ multiplex PCR, lists solely in-frame clones and lacks some. Counted here are fewer than 140,000 clones, 90% occurring once; the ten biggest clones make up 0.4% to 0.6%. The rearrangement links TRBV11-2 to TRBJ2-1; TRBD2 agrees at 11 bases. The source material was CD4+ or CD8+ T cells sorted from blood, sampled in a trial of the OX40 agonist ivuxolimab. This TCR was sampled from an adult with an advanced solid tumor such as melanoma, head and neck, liver or kidney cancer. Written as DNA, the CDR3 is TGTGCCAGCAGCCCCCCTCTAGCGGGGGGCGGCAATGAGCAGTTCTTC. Encoded protein: CASSPPLAGGGNEQFF.